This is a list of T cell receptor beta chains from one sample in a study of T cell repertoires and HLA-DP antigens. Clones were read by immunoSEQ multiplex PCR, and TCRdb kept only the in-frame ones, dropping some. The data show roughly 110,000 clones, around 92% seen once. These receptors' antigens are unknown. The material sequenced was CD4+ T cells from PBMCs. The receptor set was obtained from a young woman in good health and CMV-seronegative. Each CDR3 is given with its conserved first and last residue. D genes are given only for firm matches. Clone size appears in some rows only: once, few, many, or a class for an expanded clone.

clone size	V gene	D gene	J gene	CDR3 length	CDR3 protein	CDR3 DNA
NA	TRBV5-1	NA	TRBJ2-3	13	CASSSRGTDTQYF	TGCGCCAGCAGCTCACGGGGGACAGATACGCAGTATTTT
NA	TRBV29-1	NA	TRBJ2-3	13	CSVQDFYTDTQYF	TGCAGCGTCCAGGACTTCTACACAGATACGCAGTATTTT
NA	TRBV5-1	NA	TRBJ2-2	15	CASSPRPPNTGELFF	TGCGCCAGCAGCCCCAGGCCACCGAACACCGGGGAGCTGTTTTTT
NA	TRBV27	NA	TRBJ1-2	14	CASSSRGGIYGYTF	TGTGCCAGCAGTTCCCGGGGAGGGATCTATGGCTACACCTTC
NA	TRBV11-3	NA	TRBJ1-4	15	CASSRDSTRSEKLFF	TGTGCCAGCAGTCGGGACTCCACGCGCTCTGAAAAACTGTTTTTT
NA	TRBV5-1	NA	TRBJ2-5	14	CASSRWARQETQYF	TGCGCCAGCAGCCGATGGGCCAGGCAAGAGACCCAGTACTTC
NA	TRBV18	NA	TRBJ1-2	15	CASSPPAGPSYGYTF	TGTGCCAGCTCACCACCGGCGGGACCCAGCTATGGCTACACCTTC
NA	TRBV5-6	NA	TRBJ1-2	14	CASGIRGLPYGYTF	TGTGCCAGCGGCATACGGGGGTTACCCTATGGCTACACCTTC
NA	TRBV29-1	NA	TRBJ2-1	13	CSVETASLNEQFF	TGCAGCGTTGAGACAGCTAGTCTCAATGAGCAGTTCTTC
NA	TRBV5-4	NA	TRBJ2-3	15	CASSSPGRAADTQYF	TGTGCCAGCAGCTCCCCAGGGCGGGCGGCAGATACGCAGTATTTT
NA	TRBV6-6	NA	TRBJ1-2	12	CASSYSGYGYTF	TGTGCCAGCAGTTATTCTGGGTATGGCTACACCTTC
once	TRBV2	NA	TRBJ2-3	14	CASSEVQVGDTQYF	TGTGCCAGCAGTGAAGTCCAGGTGGGAGATACGCAGTATTTT
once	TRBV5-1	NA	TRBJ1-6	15	CASSLGESYNSPLHF	TGCGCCAGCAGCTTGGGAGAATCCTATAATTCACCCCTCCACTTT
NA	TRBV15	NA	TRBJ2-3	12	CATSSLGDTQYF	TGTGCCACCAGCAGCTTAGGCGATACGCAGTATTTT
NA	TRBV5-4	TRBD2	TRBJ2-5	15	CASSMRRGGQETQYF	TGTGCCAGCAGCATGAGGCGGGGGGGCCAAGAGACCCAGTACTTC
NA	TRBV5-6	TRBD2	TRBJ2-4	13	CASSLVRGDIQYF	TGTGCCAGCAGCTTGGTCCGGGGGGACATTCAGTACTTC
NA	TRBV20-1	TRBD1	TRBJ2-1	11	CSARGGYEQFF	TGCAGTGCCAGAGGGGGCTATGAGCAGTTCTTC
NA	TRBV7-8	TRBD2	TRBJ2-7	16	CASSLGGLAGAYKQYF	TGTGCCAGCAGCTTAGGGGGACTAGCGGGAGCATACAAGCAGTACTTC
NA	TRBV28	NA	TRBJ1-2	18	CASSLGGAGLGFNYGYTF	TGTGCCAGCAGTTTGGGGGGCGCAGGGCTCGGGTTTAACTATGGCTACACCTTC
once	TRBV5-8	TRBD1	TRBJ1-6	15	CASKTGETYNSPLHF	TGTGCCAGCAAAACAGGGGAAACCTATAATTCACCCCTCCACTTT
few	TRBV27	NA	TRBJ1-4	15	CASSLSRRNGEKLFF	TGTGCCAGCAGTTTATCAAGACGGAACGGGGAAAAACTGTTTTTT
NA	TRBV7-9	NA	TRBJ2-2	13	CASGYSKTGELFF	TGTGCCAGCGGGTACAGCAAGACCGGGGAGCTGTTTTTT
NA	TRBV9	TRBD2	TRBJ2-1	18	CASSVGFSTSGIYNEQFF	TGTGCCAGCAGCGTAGGATTTTCGACTAGCGGGATCTACAATGAGCAGTTCTTC
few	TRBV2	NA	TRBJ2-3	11	CASSATDTQYF	TGTGCCAGCAGTGCCACAGATACGCAGTATTTT
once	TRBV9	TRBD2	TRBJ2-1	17	CASSPRSGRGSYNEQFF	TGTGCCAGCAGCCCCCGTAGCGGGAGGGGCTCCTACAATGAGCAGTTCTTC
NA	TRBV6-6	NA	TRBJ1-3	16	CASSRPTRDFGNTIYF	TGTGCCAGCAGCCGCCCGACTAGGGACTTTGGAAACACCATATATTTT
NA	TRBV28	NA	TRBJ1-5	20	CASSFNMKGGQPRRNQPQHF	TGTGCCAGCAGTTTTAACATGAAAGGAGGACAACCTCGTCGGAATCAGCCCCAGCATTTT
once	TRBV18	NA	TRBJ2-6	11	CASSHEWDLTF	TGTGCCAGCTCACACGAATGGGACCTGACTTTC
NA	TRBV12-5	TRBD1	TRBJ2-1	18	CASGLVRSQDREGNEQFF	TGTGCTAGTGGTTTGGTACGATCCCAGGACAGGGAAGGGAATGAGCAGTTCTTC
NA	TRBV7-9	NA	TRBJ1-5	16	CASSSAEGGLGQPQHF	TGTGCCAGCAGCTCCGCGGAGGGGGGGTTGGGACAGCCCCAGCATTTT
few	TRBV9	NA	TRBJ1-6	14	CASSVGGQGSPLHF	TGTGCCAGCAGCGTAGGGGGCCAAGGTTCACCCCTCCACTTT
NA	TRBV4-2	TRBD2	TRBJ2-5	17	CASSLSGLAGVQETQYF	TGTGCCAGCAGCCTATCGGGACTAGCGGGGGTGCAAGAGACCCAGTACTTC
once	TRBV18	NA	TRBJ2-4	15	CASSRLGAVENIQYF	TGTGCCAGTTCCAGACTGGGGGCTGTGGAAAACATTCAGTACTTC
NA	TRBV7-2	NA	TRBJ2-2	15	CASSLRGAVTGELFF	TGTGCCAGCAGCCTTCGGGGCGCCGTCACCGGGGAGCTGTTTTTT
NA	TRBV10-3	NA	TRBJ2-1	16	CAISESQTLSRDEQFF	TGTGCCATCAGTGAGTCGCAAACTCTCTCACGGGATGAGCAGTTCTTC
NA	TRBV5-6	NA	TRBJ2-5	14	CASSPSGTRETQYF	TGTGCCAGCAGCCCTTCCGGGACAAGGGAGACCCAGTACTTC
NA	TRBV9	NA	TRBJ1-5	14	CASSVGRADQPQHF	TGTGCCAGCAGCGTAGGAAGGGCGGACCAGCCCCAGCATTTT
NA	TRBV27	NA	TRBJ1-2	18	CASTVWQPRGAVLYGYTF	TGTGCCAGCACCGTTTGGCAACCGAGGGGGGCGGTCCTCTATGGCTACACCTTC
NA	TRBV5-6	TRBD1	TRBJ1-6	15	CASSSGQAYNSPLHF	TGTGCCAGCAGCTCAGGACAGGCTTATAATTCACCCCTCCACTTT
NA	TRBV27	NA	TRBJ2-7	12	CASSFLGGEQYF	TGTGCCAGCAGTTTCTTAGGGGGCGAGCAGTACTTC